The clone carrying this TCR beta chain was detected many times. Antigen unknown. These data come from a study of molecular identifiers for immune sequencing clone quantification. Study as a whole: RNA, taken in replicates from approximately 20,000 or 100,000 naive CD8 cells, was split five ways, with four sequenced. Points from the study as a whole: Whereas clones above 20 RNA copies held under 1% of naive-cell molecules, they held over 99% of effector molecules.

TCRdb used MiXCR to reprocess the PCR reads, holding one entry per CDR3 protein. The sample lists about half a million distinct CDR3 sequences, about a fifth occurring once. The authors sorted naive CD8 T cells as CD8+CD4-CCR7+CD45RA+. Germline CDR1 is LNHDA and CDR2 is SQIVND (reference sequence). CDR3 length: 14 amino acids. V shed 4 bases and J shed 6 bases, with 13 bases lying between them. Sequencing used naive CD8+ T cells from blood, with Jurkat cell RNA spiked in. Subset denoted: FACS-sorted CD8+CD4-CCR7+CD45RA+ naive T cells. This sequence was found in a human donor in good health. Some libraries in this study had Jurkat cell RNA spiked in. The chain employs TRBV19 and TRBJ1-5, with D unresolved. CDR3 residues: CASSTTQYGQPQHF. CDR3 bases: TGTGCCAGTAGTACGACCCAGTATGGTCAGCCCCAGCATTTT.